The 5 T cell receptor beta chains given below trace back to one sample, sequenced in a study of immune evolution from preneoplasia to lung adenocarcinoma. Some clones are missing from TCRdb's copy, which holds only in-frame ones; the method was immunoSEQ multiplex PCR. Of approximately 12,000 clones detected, roughly 88% appear once; the ten largest clones hold around 3.5%. The sequenced material came from FFPE invasive lung adenocarcinoma tissue. The receptors shown here come from a person aged 70 to 85 with invasive lung adenocarcinoma.

In this sample, this clone turned up once. The V and J genes are TRBV28 and TRBJ1-5; no firm D call. V lost 2 bases, J lost 0 bases, and 14 bases lay in between. The CDR3 runs 17 residues. From germline, CDR1 is MDHEN and CDR2 SYDVKM. The CDR3 sequence is CASSLGSGYYSNQPQHF. For the CDR3, the DNA is TGTGCCAGCAGTTTAGGATCGGGGTACTATAGCAATCAGCCCCAGCATTTT.

The J gene is TRBJ2-7, the V gene TRBV5-4, with D perhaps TRBD2 (5 bases). Germline V gene lookup returns CDR1 SGHNT and CDR2 YYREEE (reference sequence). The V and J ends lost 1 base and 2 bases respectively, with 10 bases between them. CDR3 length: 14 amino acids. The chain's CDR3 is CASSLKEATYEQYF. The CDR3 DNA is TGTGCCAGCAGCTTGAAGGAGGCAACCTACGAGCAGTACTTC.

The rearrangement joins TRBV5-1 to TRBJ2-3; D is uncertain. CDR1 SGHRS and CDR2 YFSETQ come from the germline V gene. V gave up 0 bases and J gave up 0 bases, with 11 bases separating them. The CDR3 has 16 amino acids. The CDR3 DNA follows: TGCGCCAGCAGCTTGGTTGGCAGTTCTAGCACAGATACGCAGTATTTT. The encoded protein is CASSLVGSSSTDTQYF.

The rearrangement uses TRBV6-6 and TRBJ1-5, with D possibly TRBD1 on 6 matching bases. The ends were cut back, 2 bases at V and 5 bases at J, with 16 bases in the middle. CDR3 length equals 16 residues. From germline, CDR1 is MNHNY and CDR2 SVGAGI (reference sequence). The CDR3 protein is CASSYEPPGEHQPQHF. In DNA form, the CDR3 reads TGTGCCAGCAGTTACGAACCTCCAGGGGAGCATCAGCCCCAGCATTTT.

The chain recombines TRBV2 with TRBJ2-1, with 7 bases aligning to TRBD2. In germline, CDR1 is SNHLY, CDR2 FYNNEI. The trim removed 5 bases at V and 15 bases at J, leaving 25 bases unmatched. This CDR3 contains 17 residues. The CDR3 DNA reads TGTGCCAGCAGTCCTCCGGCCCCGGGACTATCCTGGCCGGGGGGGTTCTTC. Its protein product is CASSPPAPGLSWPGGFF.